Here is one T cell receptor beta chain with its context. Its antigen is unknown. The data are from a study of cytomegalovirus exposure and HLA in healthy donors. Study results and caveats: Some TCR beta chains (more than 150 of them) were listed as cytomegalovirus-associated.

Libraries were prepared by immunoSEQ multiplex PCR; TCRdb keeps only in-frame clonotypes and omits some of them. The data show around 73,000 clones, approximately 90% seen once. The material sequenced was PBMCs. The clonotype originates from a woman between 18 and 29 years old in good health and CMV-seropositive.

CDR3 protein: CASSEKPDPREAFF. The CDR3 DNA is TGTGCCAGCAGTGAAAAGCCTGACCCTAGGGAGGCTTTCTTT. This rearrangement joins TRBV6-1 to TRBJ1-1, with D hard to call. Trimming took 2 bases from V and 11 from J, leaving 18 bases between them. The CDR3 contains 14 residues. The germline V gene encodes CDR1 MNHNS and CDR2 SASEGT.